These 21 T cell receptor beta chains came from one sample sequenced in a study of blood T cell repertoires in COVID-19. Measured with immunoSEQ multiplex PCR; TCRdb has only the in-frame clones, and not every one. The sample holds hundreds of thousands of clones, approximately 81% seen once. Material: peripheral blood. The receptors here all came from a woman between 18 and 29 years old with acute or convalescent COVID-19.

The rearrangement links TRBV5-1 to TRBJ1-2; 9 nucleotides align to TRBD1. CDR1 and CDR2 from the germline V gene are SGHRS and YFSETQ. This CDR3 is 14 amino acids long. V was clipped by 2 bases and J by 7 bases; unmatched bases: 6. CDR3 sequence (DNA): TGCGCCAGCAGCTTTATAGAGACAGGGGGTGGCTACACCTTC. Its protein product is CASSFIETGGGYTF.

The chain combines TRBV9 with TRBJ1-1; 12 positions agree with TRBD1. V lost 6 bases to trimming and J lost 8 bases; unmatched junction nucleotides: 8. The germline V gene has CDR1 SGDLS and CDR2 YYNGEE. The CDR3 contains 14 residues. The CDR3 protein is CASTPGQGASEAFF. The CDR3 DNA is TGTGCCAGCACCCCGGGACAGGGGGCTTCGGAAGCTTTCTTT.

This clone showed up just once. V and J are TRBV5-4 and TRBJ1-2, with a tentative D call TRBD1 (6 bases). This CDR3 comprises 13 residues. The ends were cut back, 4 bases at V and 7 bases at J, with 14 bases in the middle. CDR1 is SGHNT, CDR2 YYREEE, per germline (reference sequence). CDR3: CASSQDSSTGYTF. The DNA for the CDR3 is TGTGCCAGCAGCCAGGACAGTAGTACTGGCTACACCTTC.

V is TRBV20-1 and J is TRBJ1-1; D is undetermined. The CDR3 is 13 residues long. Trimming left V 3 bases short and J 4 bases short, with 12 bases between. The germline gives CDR1 DFQATT, CDR2 SNEGSKA (reference sequence). CDR3 sequence reads: CSASVQEGTEAFF. The CDR3, as DNA: TGCAGTGCTAGTGTCCAGGAGGGCACTGAAGCTTTCTTT.

This rearrangement joins TRBV7-2 to TRBJ2-6; possible D gene TRBD1, 6 bases. V lost 5 bases and J lost 0, with 8 bases in between. CDR1 SGHTA and CDR2 FQGNSA come from the germline V gene. The CDR3 has 15 amino acids. Here the CDR3 DNA reads TGTGCCAGCAGCGGACAGAGCTCTGGGGCCAACGTCCTGACTTTC. Translation gives CASSGQSSGANVLTF.

The chain recombines TRBV10-3 with TRBJ1-1; D uncertain. V was trimmed by 0 bases and J by 2 bases, leaving 7 bases between them. CDR1 is ENHRY, CDR2 SYGVKD, per germline. This CDR3 has 14 residues. The CDR3 region has the DNA TGTGCCATCAGTGAGTCAGGAGTAAACACTGAAGCTTTCTTT. Translation: CAISESGVNTEAFF.

The rearrangement uses TRBV11-3 and TRBJ2-3; 7 bases fit TRBD2. With V trimmed by 5 bases and J by 3 bases, 5 bases remained unmatched. Germline V lookup: CDR1 SGHNT, CDR2 YENEEA. The length of the CDR3 is 14 residues. The CDR3: CASSPLGGTDTQYF. The CDR3 nucleotides read TGTGCCAGCAGCCCCCTCGGGGGGACAGATACGCAGTATTTT. Based on the CDR3 plus reference TRBV11-3 and TRBJ2-3, the full variable domain is EAGVVQSPRYKIIEKKQPVAFWCNPISGHNTLYWYLQNLGQGPELLIRYENEEAVDDSQLPKDRFSAERLKGVDSTLKIQPAELGDSAVYLCASSPLGGTDTQYFGPGTRLTVL.

This chain links TRBV28 with TRBJ2-3, with D possibly TRBD2 on 7 matching bases. V lost 2 bases, J lost 6 bases, and 15 bases lay in between. The length of the CDR3 is 15 residues. CDR1 is MDHEN and CDR2 is SYDVKM in the germline V gene. The CDR3 nucleotides are TGTGCCAGCAGTTTAAGGAAGGGGGGGTCGGATACGCAGTATTTT. As protein: CASSLRKGGSDTQYF.

CDR3 nucleotide sequence: TGTGCCACCAGCAGAGTATCGGGGGGCGGATGGACTAATGAAAAACTGTTTTTT. Encoded protein: CATSRVSGGGWTNEKLFF. The rearrangement joins TRBV15 to TRBJ1-4, with a tentative D call TRBD1 (6 bases). Looked up from germline, CDR1 is LNHNV and CDR2 is YYDKDF (reference sequence). This CDR3 has 18 amino acids. V lost 1 base and J 2 bases, leaving 17 bases between the germline ends.

The J gene is TRBJ1-2, the V gene TRBV28; 11 bases fit TRBD1. Germline V gene sequence: CDR1 MDHEN, CDR2 SYDVKM. The CDR3 runs to 17 residues. With 2 bases clipped from V and 6 bases from J, the junction kept 11 bases outside the gene matches. The CDR3 sequence is CASSLPGQGGIRNGYTF. The CDR3 DNA is TGTGCCAGCAGTTTACCGGGACAGGGGGGGATTAGGAATGGCTACACCTTC.

The rearrangement uses TRBV5-1 and TRBJ1-1, with D maybe TRBD1 (5 bases). The CDR3 extends over 14 amino acids. Trimming stripped 1 base from V and 4 bases from J, with 11 bases between. CDR1 and CDR2 from the germline V gene are SGHRS and YFSETQ. Here the CDR3 reads CASSLNQGGTEAFF. The CDR3 coding sequence is TGCGCCAGCAGCTTGAATCAGGGTGGCACTGAAGCTTTCTTT.

The V call is TRBV3-1 (or the pseudogene TRBV3-2), the J call TRBJ1-2; D may be TRBD1 (6 bases). In germline, CDR1 is LGHDT, CDR2 YNNKEL (reference sequence). The CDR3 length is 14 residues. V dropped 1 base and J dropped 5 bases, with 11 bases sitting between them. The DNA for the CDR3 is TGTGCCAGCAGCCAAGGGCAGGGGTGGTATGGCTACACCTTC. The encoded protein is CASSQGQGWYGYTF.

The V and J genes are TRBV23-1 and TRBJ1-2, with unresolved D. TRBV23-1 is an open reading frame, and its role is uncertain. Trimming pared 4 bases from V and 8 bases from J, leaving 17 bases between. The CDR3 runs to 14 residues. The CDR3 bases are TGCGCCAGCAGTCCACCAGGCTCCAACCTAGGCTACACCTTC. Its protein product is CASSPPGSNLGYTF.

The J gene is TRBJ2-3, the V gene TRBV6-5; 9 positions match TRBD2. This CDR3 is built from 15 residues. Germline V lookup: CDR1 MNHEY, CDR2 SVGAGI. With 8 bases clipped from V and 7 bases from J, the junction kept 13 bases outside the gene matches. In nucleotides, the CDR3 is TGTGCCAGCGAAAAGGGCCCCCTAGCGGGGAATACGCAGTATTTT. Amino acid sequence: CASEKGPLAGNTQYF.

This clone was detected only once. The chain joins TRBV24-1 to TRBJ2-1; no clear D. V was pared by 2 bases and J by 4 bases, with 5 bases between. The CDR3 has 13 residues. Germline assignment: CDR1 KGHDR and CDR2 SFDVKD. CDR3 nucleotide sequence: TGTGCCACCAGTGATTACGGGTACAATGAGCAGTTCTTC. It is translated as CATSDYGYNEQFF.

The rearrangement links TRBV5-5 to TRBJ1-4; TRBD1 aligns across 8 bases. The V segment lost 5 bases and the J segment 8 bases; nucleotides outside the gene matches: 8. The germline V gene encodes CDR1 SGHKS and CDR2 YYEKEE (reference sequence). This CDR3 contains 14 residues. In DNA, the CDR3 is TGTGCCAGCAGGACGGACAGGGTGGGCGAAAAACTGTTTTTT. Translation gives CASRTDRVGEKLFF.

This clone was counted a single time. The rearrangement uses TRBV5-1 and TRBJ2-7, with 8 bases lining up with TRBD1. Trimming took 1 base from V and 4 from J; bases not matched to a gene: 7. The length of the CDR3 is 15 residues. Germline-derived CDR1 and CDR2 are SGHRS and YFSETQ. The CDR3 spells CASSLLQGANYEQYF. CDR3 DNA sequence: TGCGCCAGCAGCTTGCTTCAGGGGGCGAATTACGAGCAGTACTTC.

V usage is TRBV28 and J usage is TRBJ2-6; a possible D gene is TRBD2 (5 bases). The CDR3 spans 15 residues. Trimming removed 6 bases at V and 4 bases at J, with 13 bases between. Germline V gene sequence: CDR1 MDHEN, CDR2 SYDVKM. The CDR3 nucleotides read TGTGCCAGCAGGCCTAGCCTGGGAGGGGCCAACGTCCTGACTTTC. The encoded protein is CASRPSLGGANVLTF. The full variable domain, rest sourced from reference TRBV28 and TRBJ2-6, is DVKVTQSSRYLVKRTGEKVFLECVQDMDHENMFWYRQDPGLGLRLIYFSYDVKMKEKGDIPEGYSVSREKKERFSLILESASTNQTSMYLCASRPSLGGANVLTFGAGSRLTVL.

This clone was detected once. The chain links TRBV6-1 to TRBJ1-2; possible D gene TRBD1, 5 bases. The germline V gene has CDR1 MNHNS and CDR2 SASEGT. The V end was cut by 1 base, the J end by 4 bases, with 10 bases between. CDR3 size: 14 residues. The CDR3 sequence is CASSEEPGIYGYTF. DNA for the CDR3: TGTGCCAGCAGTGAAGAACCAGGGATCTATGGCTACACCTTC.

The V gene is TRBV7-6, the J gene TRBJ2-2; a weak D match, TRBD2 (6 bases). Per the germline V gene, CDR1 is SGHVS and CDR2 is FNYEAQ. Trimming removed 1 base from V and 4 bases from J, with 10 bases in between. This CDR3 contains 15 residues. CDR3 sequence reads: CASSLGGGRTGELFF. The CDR3 DNA is TGTGCCAGCAGCTTAGGAGGAGGGCGCACCGGGGAGCTGTTTTTT.

This chain connects TRBV19 to TRBJ1-4; no clear D. This CDR3 is built from 13 residues. From germline, CDR1 is LNHDA and CDR2 SQIVND (reference sequence). The CDR3: CATKAGNNEKLFF. Here the CDR3 DNA reads TGTGCTACTAAAGCGGGAAATAATGAAAAACTGTTTTTT.